These 17 T cell receptor beta chains originate from one sample sequenced in a study of blood T cell repertoires in COVID-19. Libraries were prepared by immunoSEQ multiplex PCR; TCRdb keeps only in-frame clonotypes and omits some of them. The data contain approximately 90,000 clones, about 80% of them singletons. The sample taken for sequencing was peripheral blood. These receptors were collected from a woman over 75 with acute or convalescent COVID-19.

J is TRBJ1-6 and V is TRBV5-5; D remains ambiguous. Trimming took 7 bases from V and 4 from J, leaving 15 bases between them. Germline assignment: CDR1 SGHKS and CDR2 YYEKEE (reference sequence). This CDR3 contains 15 residues. The CDR3 protein is CASAKERYYNSPLHF. CDR3 coding DNA: TGTGCCAGCGCGAAGGAGCGCTATTATAATTCACCCCTCCACTTT.

J is TRBJ2-2 and V is TRBV10-2; 7 bases fit TRBD1. The CDR3 has 15 residues. CDR1 WSHSY and CDR2 SAAADI come from the germline V gene. Trimming at V came to 8 bases and at J to 3 bases, leaving 9 bases not matched to a gene. The DNA of the CDR3 is TGCGCCAGCGGTACAGGGGATCTGTACACCGGGGAGCTGTTTTTT. It encodes CASGTGDLYTGELFF.

This clone was counted a single time. V and J are TRBV7-9 and TRBJ2-1; maybe TRBD2 (5 bases). The CDR3 totals 12 residues. V was cut by 2 bases and J by 12 bases, with 11 bases left in between. The V gene's germline CDR1 is SEHNR and CDR2 FQNEAQ (reference sequence). The CDR3 DNA reads as TGTGCCAGCAGCTTAATCGTTGAGGGGCAGTTCTTC. Protein sequence: CASSLIVEGQFF. Looking up the rest from reference TRBV7-9 and TRBJ2-1 gives the full variable domain: DTGVSQNPRHKITKRGQNVTFRCDPISEHNRLYWYRQTLGQGPEFLTYFQNEAQLEKSRLLSDRFSAERPKGSFSTLEIQRTEQGDSAMYLCASSLIVEGQFFGPGTRLTVL.

The sample holds one count of this clone. The chain uses TRBV7-2 and TRBJ2-5; the D is unclear. V lost 0 bases to trimming and J lost 4 bases, with 15 bases between them. The CDR3 sequence is 16 residues long. Germline V gene data show CDR1 as SGHTA and CDR2 as FQGNSA. The CDR3 sequence is CASSLAAGAVGETQYF. CDR3 DNA sequence: TGTGCCAGCAGCTTAGCCGCCGGAGCCGTCGGAGAGACCCAGTACTTC.

The chain recombines TRBV27 with TRBJ1-4, with 8 nucleotides matching TRBD1. Trimming removed 6 bases from V and 7 bases from J; junction bases left unmatched: 13. The CDR3 sequence is 16 residues long. Germline lookup yields CDR1 MNHEY and CDR2 SMNVEV (reference sequence). CDR3 sequence reads: CASRGVLTGVGEKLFF. As DNA, the CDR3 is TGTGCCAGCAGAGGGGTGTTGACAGGGGTGGGTGAAAAACTGTTTTTT. Combining the CDR3 with reference TRBV27 and TRBJ1-4 gives the whole variable domain EAQVTQNPRYLITVTGKKLTVTCSQNMNHEYMSWYRQDPGLGLRQIYYSMNVEVTDKGDVPEGYKVSRKEKRNFPLILESPSPNQTSLYFCASRGVLTGVGEKLFFGSGTQLSVL.

The CDR3 loop is CASSPTGGNQPQHF. CDR3 nucleotide sequence: TGTGCCAGCAGTCCTACAGGGGGCAATCAGCCCCAGCATTTT. The chain joins TRBV2 to TRBJ1-5; 7 nucleotides align to TRBD1. This CDR3 is built from 14 residues. Trimming removed 5 bases from V and 2 bases from J; junction bases left unmatched: 3. Looked up from germline, CDR1 is SNHLY and CDR2 is FYNNEI. The whole variable domain, remainder taken from reference TRBV2 and TRBJ1-5, is EPEVTQTPSHQVTQMGQEVILRCVPISNHLYFYWYRQILGQKVEFLVSFYNNEISEKSEIFDDQFSVERPDGSNFTLKIRSTKLEDSAMYFCASSPTGGNQPQHFGDGTRLSIL.

This CDR3 reads CASSYEQGWDSPLHF. Here the CDR3 DNA reads TGTGCCAGCAGCTATGAACAGGGTTGGGATTCACCCCTCCACTTT. The chain has TRBV7-6 and TRBJ1-6; a weak D match, TRBD1 (6 bases). The CDR3 extends over 15 amino acids. Germline V CDR1 and CDR2: SGHVS, FNYEAQ. V lost 4 bases and J 8 bases, leaving 15 bases between the germline ends.

The V and J genes are TRBV12-3 or TRBV12-4 and TRBJ2-7, with no clear D. Between the trimmed V and J ends, which lost 5 bases and 5 bases, there was a span of 10 bases. The CDR3 runs to 12 residues. The CDR3: CASSRLAHEQYF. DNA of the CDR3: TGTGCCAGCAGTAGACTGGCCCACGAGCAGTACTTC.

The chain couples TRBV6-2 or TRBV6-3 to TRBJ1-1; a weak D match, TRBD1 (6 bases). Germline-derived CDR1 and CDR2 are MNHEY and SVGEGT. V was pared by 2 bases and J by 0 bases, with 10 bases between. The CDR3 runs to 15 residues. CDR3 protein: CASSYQGHMNTEAFF. DNA of the CDR3: TGTGCCAGCAGTTACCAGGGGCACATGAACACTGAAGCTTTCTTT.

The chain has TRBV6-5 and TRBJ2-1; 13 bases match TRBD2. The CDR3 is made up of 15 amino acids. Germline CDR1 is MNHEY and CDR2 is SVGAGI. With V trimmed by 2 bases and J by 8 bases, 3 bases remained unmatched. The CDR3 coding sequence is TGTGCCAGCAGTTACCGACTAGCGGGGGGAGATGAGCAGTTCTTC. This codes for CASSYRLAGGDEQFF.

The chain uses TRBV2 and TRBJ2-7; D is perhaps TRBD1 (6 bases). Per germline, CDR1 SNHLY and CDR2 FYNNEI. Trimming removed 7 bases at V and 3 bases at J, with 19 bases between. This CDR3 is built from 15 residues. This CDR3 is CASKGNREKLYEQYF. The DNA of the CDR3 is TGTGCCAGCAAAGGCAACAGGGAGAAACTCTACGAGCAGTACTTC.

The chain links TRBV5-8 to TRBJ2-1; TRBD1 matches 9 bases. V lost 4 bases and J lost 3; bases outside the gene matches: 14. Germline V CDR1 and CDR2: SGHTS, YDEGEE. The CDR3 consists of 18 residues. CDR3: CASSRIATTGGYYNEQFF. CDR3 sequence (DNA): TGTGCCAGCAGCCGTATTGCCACCACAGGGGGCTACTACAATGAGCAGTTCTTC.

The chain uses TRBV30 and TRBJ1-4; D is uncertain. This CDR3 is 15 amino acids long. Trimming left V 0 bases short and J 1 base short, with 9 bases between. In germline, CDR1 is GTSNPN, CDR2 SVGIG (reference sequence). The CDR3 sequence is CAWSVARITNEKLFF. CDR3 DNA sequence: TGTGCCTGGAGTGTAGCGCGGATAACTAATGAAAAACTGTTTTTT.

The chain combines TRBV5-1 with TRBJ2-1, with 12 bases matching TRBD2. Germline CDR1 SGHRS, CDR2 YFSETQ. The CDR3 covers 16 residues. V shed 0 bases, J shed 2 bases, and the junction held 0 bases outside the gene matches. The CDR3, as DNA: TGCGCCAGCAGCTTGGGACTAGCGGGAGCCTACAATGAGCAGTTCTTC. It codes for CASSLGLAGAYNEQFF.

The J gene is TRBJ2-7, the V gene TRBV7-2; a weak D match, TRBD2 (7 bases). V shed 0 bases and J shed 2 bases, with 14 bases lying between them. CDR3 length: 16 amino acids. Germline CDR1 is SGHTA and CDR2 is FQGNSA. CDR3 DNA: TGTGCCAGCAGCTTAGCGGCGGGGAGGGGGACCTACGAGCAGTACTTC. This encodes CASSLAAGRGTYEQYF.

The chain joins TRBV5-8 to TRBJ2-1, with TRBD1 matching 9 bases. The J segment lost 4 bases and the V segment lost 4 bases, leaving 12 bases of the junction unmatched. This CDR3 is built from 17 residues. Germline V gene data show CDR1 as SGHTS and CDR2 as YDEGEE. The CDR3 region has the DNA TGTGCCAGCAGCACCGAACAGGGGGCGAGGACGTACAATGAGCAGTTCTTC. Amino acids: CASSTEQGARTYNEQFF. Complete variable domain (other parts from reference TRBV5-8 and TRBJ2-1): EAGVTQSPTHLIKTRGQQATLRCSPISGHTSVYWYQQALGLGLQFLLWYDEGEERNRGNFPPRFSGRQFPNYSSELNVNALELEDSALYLCASSTEQGARTYNEQFFGPGTRLTVL.

This clone showed up just once. This chain uses TRBV14 with TRBJ1-6; 9 positions agree with TRBD1. V was clipped by 8 bases and J by 3 bases; unmatched bases: 2. The CDR3 is made up of 14 amino acids. Germline V gene data show CDR1 as SGHDN and CDR2 as FVKESK. Written as DNA, the CDR3 is TGTGCCAGCCGGACAGGGGACTATAATTCACCCCTCCACTTT. Protein: CASRTGDYNSPLHF.